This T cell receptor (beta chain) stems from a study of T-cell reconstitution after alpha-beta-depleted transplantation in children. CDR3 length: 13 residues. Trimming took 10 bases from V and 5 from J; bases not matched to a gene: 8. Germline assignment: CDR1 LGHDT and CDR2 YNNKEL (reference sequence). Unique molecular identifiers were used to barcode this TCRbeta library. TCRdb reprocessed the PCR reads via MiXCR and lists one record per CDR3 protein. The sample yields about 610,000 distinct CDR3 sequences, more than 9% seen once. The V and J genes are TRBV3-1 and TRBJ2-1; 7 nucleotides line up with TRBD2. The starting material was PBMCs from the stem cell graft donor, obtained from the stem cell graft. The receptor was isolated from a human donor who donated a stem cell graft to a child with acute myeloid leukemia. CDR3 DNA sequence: TGTGCCACCCAGAAGCGGGGCCACAATGAGCAGTTCTTC. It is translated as CATQKRGHNEQFF.